The entry that follows covers one T cell receptor beta chain sequence. cDNA serving as the sequencing template came from extracted, reverse transcribed RNA. Sequenced by immunoSEQ multiplex PCR; TCRdb stores in-frame clones only, minus some. The table lists more than 200,000 clones, 66% of them singletons, with approximately 1.2% in the top ten. This sample is drawn from a study of CD8+ T cells in alopecia areata. Described treatment: oral pan-JAK inhibitor, 5-10 mg twice daily. This CDR3 spans 15 amino acids. V lost 4 bases and J lost 2; bases outside the gene matches: 5. CDR1 and CDR2 (germline): SGHRS, YFSETQ.

J is TRBJ2-2 and V is TRBV5-1; 7 bases line up with TRBD1. The source was CD4+ T cells sorted from blood, collected at week 44, from a patient treated with tofacitinib. This TCR was recovered from a human donor with alopecia areata. The CDR3 DNA reads as TGCGCCAGCAGCCTTCGACAGGGTAACACCGGGGAGCTGTTTTTT. Translating it yields CASSLRQGNTGELFF.